The rows below give T cell receptor beta chains drawn from one sample of a study of OX40 agonist ivuxolimab in advanced cancers. Only in-frame clones appear in the TCRdb table, and some are missing; sequencing was by immunoSEQ multiplex PCR. There are about 64,000 clones in the sample; approximately 90% occur only once, and roughly 0.45% lies in the top ten. The sample in question was CD4+ or CD8+ T cells sorted from blood, obtained in a trial of the OX40 agonist ivuxolimab. The receptors were gathered from an adult with an advanced solid tumor such as melanoma, head and neck, liver or kidney cancer. Both conserved end residues are part of each CDR3. D genes are given only for firm matches. Clone size appears in some rows only: once, few, many, or a class for an expanded clone.

d_call: .
j_call: TRBJ2-6
v_call: TRBV4-1
clone_size: once
cdr3_nt: TGCGCCAGCAGCCAAGATTTGAGAGGGTCTGGGGCCAACGTCCTGACTTTC
cdr3_aa: CASSQDLRGSGANVLTF

d_call: TRBD1
j_call: TRBJ1-1
v_call: TRBV4-1
clone_size: .
cdr3_nt: TGCGCCAGCGGCTTGGACAGGGTGGGCACTGAAGCTTTCTTT
cdr3_aa: CASGLDRVGTEAFF

d_call: TRBD1
j_call: TRBJ1-5
v_call: TRBV7-9
clone_size: .
cdr3_nt: TGTGCCAGCAGTTTCGGGACAGGCAATCAGCCCCAGCATTTT
cdr3_aa: CASSFGTGNQPQHF

d_call: .
j_call: TRBJ1-2
v_call: TRBV7-9
clone_size: .
cdr3_nt: TGTGCCAGCAGCTTAGTACGGCTGGAGAACTATGGCTACACCTTC
cdr3_aa: CASSLVRLENYGYTF

d_call: .
j_call: TRBJ2-1
v_call: TRBV5-8
clone_size: .
cdr3_nt: TGTGCCAGCAGCTTTATCCTCGTAGTGGGAGGAGTGGGTGAGCAGTTCTTC
cdr3_aa: CASSFILVVGGVGEQFF

d_call: .
j_call: TRBJ2-7
v_call: TRBV6-5
clone_size: .
cdr3_nt: TGTGCCAGCAGTTACTCGGGACAAACCTACGAGCAGTACTTC
cdr3_aa: CASSYSGQTYEQYF

d_call: TRBD2
j_call: TRBJ2-2
v_call: TRBV7-2
clone_size: .
cdr3_nt: TGTGCCAGCAGCCCGACTAGCTCTATAGAAGCCGGGGAGCTGTTTTTT
cdr3_aa: CASSPTSSIEAGELFF

d_call: TRBD1
j_call: TRBJ2-2
v_call: TRBV18
clone_size: .
cdr3_nt: TGTGCCAGCTCACCGGACAGGGACACCGGGGAGCTGTTTTTT
cdr3_aa: CASSPDRDTGELFF

d_call: TRBD2
j_call: TRBJ2-1
v_call: TRBV27
clone_size: .
cdr3_nt: TGTGCCAGCAGTTTATATAGGACTAGCGGGAGCAGCTACAATGAGCAGTTCTTC
cdr3_aa: CASSLYRTSGSSYNEQFF

d_call: .
j_call: TRBJ2-3
v_call: TRBV5-4
clone_size: .
cdr3_nt: TGTGCCAGCAGGAAACTCGCACAGGGTGGGGGCACAGATACGCAGTATTTT
cdr3_aa: CASRKLAQGGGTDTQYF

d_call: .
j_call: TRBJ2-7
v_call: TRBV10-3
clone_size: .
cdr3_nt: TGTGCCATCAGTGAGCCCCCCTACGAGCAGTACTTC
cdr3_aa: CAISEPPYEQYF

d_call: TRBD1
j_call: TRBJ1-2
v_call: TRBV7-2
clone_size: .
cdr3_nt: TGTGCCAGCAGCTTAGCGGGGACAGACGACTATGGCTACACCTTC
cdr3_aa: CASSLAGTDDYGYTF

d_call: TRBD1
j_call: TRBJ2-5
v_call: TRBV19
clone_size: few
cdr3_nt: TGTGCCAGTTCTATGACAGGGGGTCCACAAGAGACCCAGTACTTC
cdr3_aa: CASSMTGGPQETQYF

d_call: .
j_call: TRBJ1-2
v_call: TRBV28
clone_size: .
cdr3_nt: TGTGCCAGCAGTTCCCCGCGAAAGGGGGGAGTTCGGCGCTACACCTTC
cdr3_aa: CASSSPRKGGVRRYTF

d_call: TRBD1
j_call: TRBJ1-1
v_call: TRBV11-2
clone_size: .
cdr3_nt: TGTGCCAGCAGCCTGAGACAGGGCAGGAATACTGAAGCTTTCTTT
cdr3_aa: CASSLRQGRNTEAFF

d_call: TRBD1
j_call: TRBJ1-5
v_call: TRBV7-9
clone_size: .
cdr3_nt: TGTGCCAGCAGCTTAGGGACAGGAAATCAGCCCCAGCATTTT
cdr3_aa: CASSLGTGNQPQHF

d_call: .
j_call: TRBJ2-6
v_call: TRBV2
clone_size: .
cdr3_nt: TGTGCATACACAAGCTCTGGGGCCAACGTCCTGACTTTC
cdr3_aa: CAYTSSGANVLTF

d_call: TRBD1
j_call: TRBJ2-5
v_call: TRBV5-4
clone_size: once
cdr3_nt: TGTGCCAGCAGCTTGGAGGGGGCGGAGACCCAGTACTTC
cdr3_aa: CASSLEGAETQYF

d_call: TRBD2
j_call: TRBJ2-7
v_call: TRBV23-1
clone_size: .
cdr3_nt: TGCGCCAGCAGTCCCTCCCATAGGCTAGCGGGAGAGCGAAGAGGATACGAGCAGTACTTC
cdr3_aa: CASSPSHRLAGERRGYEQYF

d_call: .
j_call: TRBJ2-1
v_call: TRBV14
clone_size: .
cdr3_nt: TGTGCCAGCAGCCAAGCACAGCGGGCCGGGTACAATGAGCAGTTCTTC
cdr3_aa: CASSQAQRAGYNEQFF

d_call: .
j_call: TRBJ2-7
v_call: TRBV4-1
clone_size: .
cdr3_nt: TGCGCCAGCAGCCAAGCGACGACAGGAGGTTCGGTCGAGCAGTACTTC
cdr3_aa: CASSQATTGGSVEQYF

d_call: .
j_call: TRBJ1-2
v_call: TRBV18
clone_size: .
cdr3_nt: TGTGCCAGCTCACCAACCGATAACTATGGCTACACCTTC
cdr3_aa: CASSPTDNYGYTF

d_call: TRBD1
j_call: TRBJ1-2
v_call: TRBV5-1
clone_size: .
cdr3_nt: TGCGCCAGCAGCAAGCGGACAGGCGGGCATAACTATGGCTACACCTTC
cdr3_aa: CASSKRTGGHNYGYTF

d_call: TRBD1
j_call: TRBJ2-7
v_call: TRBV27
clone_size: .
cdr3_nt: TGTGCCAGCAGTTTAAGGACAGGGCCGTACGAGCAGTACTTC
cdr3_aa: CASSLRTGPYEQYF

d_call: TRBD2
j_call: TRBJ2-7
v_call: TRBV5-1
clone_size: .
cdr3_nt: TGCGCCAGCAGCCTCCGGACTAGCGGTTCCTCCTACGAGCAGTACTTC
cdr3_aa: CASSLRTSGSSYEQYF

d_call: TRBD2
j_call: TRBJ2-1
v_call: TRBV19
clone_size: .
cdr3_nt: TGTGCCAGTAGTGGGGCTAGCGGGAGTAGATATGAGCAGTTCTTC
cdr3_aa: CASSGASGSRYEQFF